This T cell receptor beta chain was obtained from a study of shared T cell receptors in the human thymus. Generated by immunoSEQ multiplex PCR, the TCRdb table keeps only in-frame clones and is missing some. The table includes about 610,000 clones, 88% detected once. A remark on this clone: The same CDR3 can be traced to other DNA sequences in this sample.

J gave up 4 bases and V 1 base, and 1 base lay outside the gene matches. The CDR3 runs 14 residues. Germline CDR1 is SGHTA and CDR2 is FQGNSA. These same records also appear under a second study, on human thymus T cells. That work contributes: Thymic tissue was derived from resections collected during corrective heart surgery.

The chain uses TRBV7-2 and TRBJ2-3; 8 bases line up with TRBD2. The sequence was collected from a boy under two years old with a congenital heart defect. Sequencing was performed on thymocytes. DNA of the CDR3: TGTGCCAGCAGCTTAGGGCGGGGGGCAGATACGCAGTATTTT. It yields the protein CASSLGRGADTQYF.